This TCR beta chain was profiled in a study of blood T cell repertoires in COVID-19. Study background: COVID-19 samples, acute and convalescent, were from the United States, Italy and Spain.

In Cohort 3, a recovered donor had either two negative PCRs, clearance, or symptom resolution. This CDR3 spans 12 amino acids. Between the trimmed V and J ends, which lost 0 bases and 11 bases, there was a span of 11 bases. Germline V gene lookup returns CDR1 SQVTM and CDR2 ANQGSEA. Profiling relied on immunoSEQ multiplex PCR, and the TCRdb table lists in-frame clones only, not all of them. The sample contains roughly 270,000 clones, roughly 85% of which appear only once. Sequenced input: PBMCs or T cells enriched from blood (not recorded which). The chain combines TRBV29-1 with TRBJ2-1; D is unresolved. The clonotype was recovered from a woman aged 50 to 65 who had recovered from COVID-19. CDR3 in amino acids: CSVEDSGSQQFF. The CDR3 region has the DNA TGCAGCGTTGAAGATTCGGGTAGTCAGCAGTTCTTC.